The 5 T cell receptor beta chains presented below share a single source sample, sequenced in a study of neurological immune-mediated disorders. MiXCR was run by TCRdb on the 5' RACE reads, yielding one entry per CDR3 protein. The sample gives about 17,000 distinct CDR3 sequences, 3.5% of which show up once; about 19% is in the top ten. The sequencing input was CD8+ T cells from blood. These TCRs come from a woman aged 35 to 49 in good health.

This clonotype appeared many times. The gene calls are TRBV28 and TRBJ2-1; D gene ambiguous. CDR3 length: 11 residues. Germline V lookup: CDR1 MDHEN, CDR2 SYDVKM. V was shortened by 4 bases and J by 4 bases, with 2 bases between the two germline ends. In nucleotides, the CDR3 is TGTGCCAGCAGTTATTACAATGAGCAGTTCTTC. Its protein product is CASSYYNEQFF.

This clonotype was observed many times. This chain uses TRBV10-3 with TRBJ1-1; D is ambiguous. Germline CDR1 ENHRY, CDR2 SYGVKD. CDR3 length: 15 residues. Deletions cut 1 base from V and 3 bases from J, with 12 bases between. The CDR3 bases are TGTGCCATCAGTGAGTTGTCCAGGCAGGACACTGAAGCTTTCTTT. Its translation is CAISELSRQDTEAFF.

This clonotype was counted at least ten times. This chain connects TRBV4-3 to TRBJ2-1; TRBD2 aligns across 9 bases. The CDR3 spans 16 residues. CDR1 and CDR2 from the germline V gene are LGHNA and YSLEER. Trimming at V came to 3 bases and at J to 7 bases, leaving 10 bases not matched to a gene. The CDR3 bases are TGCGCCAGCAGCCACTCCACCGGGACTAGCTCGAATGAGCAGTTCTTC. It is translated as CASSHSTGTSSNEQFF.

This clonotype was counted at least ten times. The gene calls are TRBV29-1 and TRBJ2-7; D gene ambiguous. The V gene's germline CDR1 is SQVTM and CDR2 ANQGSEA. Between the trimmed V and J ends, which lost 2 bases and 4 bases, there was a span of 6 bases. This CDR3 is built from 11 residues. The CDR3 spells CSVESVYEQYF. The CDR3, as DNA: TGCAGCGTTGAAAGTGTATACGAGCAGTACTTC.

This clonotype was found many times. This rearrangement joins TRBV12-3 or TRBV12-4 to TRBJ2-7; 9 bases align to TRBD2. Losses at the gene ends were 3 bases for V and 5 bases for J; bases not matched to a gene: 11. The CDR3 is made up of 16 amino acids. The CDR3 DNA reads TGTGCCAGCAGTTTGGGTGGGCTAGCGGGGTCCAACGAGCAGTACTTC. Encoded protein: CASSLGGLAGSNEQYF.